These T cell receptor beta chains were read from a single sample in a study of cytomegalovirus exposure and HLA in healthy donors. Sequencing was performed with immunoSEQ multiplex PCR; in TCRdb, only in-frame clones are kept and a portion is missing. The sample includes 170,000 or so clones, around 85% of them seen just once. Sequenced: PBMCs. These receptor sequences come from a young man in good health and CMV-seropositive. CDR3s leave out the opening cysteine and the closing phenylalanine or tryptophan. Clone size is given for some rows only: seen once, a few or many times, or a class if the clone is expanded.

abundance: NA
j_gene: TRBJ1-1
v_gene: TRBV4-1
CDR3aa: ASSGTGLTEAF

abundance: few
j_gene: TRBJ1-5
v_gene: TRBV5-1
CDR3aa: ASSLDGQPNQPQH

abundance: NA
j_gene: TRBJ2-2
v_gene: TRBV5-1
CDR3aa: ASSQWTSGYTGELF

abundance: NA
j_gene: TRBJ1-1
v_gene: TRBV18
CDR3aa: ASSRVTEAF

abundance: NA
j_gene: TRBJ1-2
v_gene: TRBV6-5
CDR3aa: ASTKGFGGYT

abundance: NA
j_gene: TRBJ2-3
v_gene: TRBV11-3
CDR3aa: ASSLKVGGDTQY

abundance: NA
j_gene: TRBJ2-7
v_gene: TRBV18
CDR3aa: ASSPKDRELPTYEQY

abundance: NA
j_gene: TRBJ1-2
v_gene: TRBV6-1
CDR3aa: ATNRDANYGYT

abundance: NA
j_gene: TRBJ1-5
v_gene: TRBV15
CDR3aa: ATSSDRGVGQPQH

abundance: NA
j_gene: TRBJ2-1
v_gene: TRBV5-1
CDR3aa: ASSPGLAGAYNEQF

abundance: once
j_gene: TRBJ1-2
v_gene: TRBV2
CDR3aa: ASSEAGFVGERYT

abundance: NA
j_gene: TRBJ2-3
v_gene: TRBV5-1
CDR3aa: ASSLSGNTDTQY

abundance: NA
j_gene: TRBJ2-7
v_gene: TRBV5-3
CDR3aa: ATPGQLSYEQY

abundance: NA
j_gene: TRBJ1-5
v_gene: TRBV11-2
CDR3aa: ASSPTQSNQPQH

abundance: NA
j_gene: TRBJ2-1
v_gene: TRBV30
CDR3aa: AWSVGLGGYNEQF

abundance: once
j_gene: TRBJ2-2
v_gene: TRBV5-1
CDR3aa: ASSPLSVTNTGELF

abundance: NA
j_gene: TRBJ2-7
v_gene: TRBV7-8
CDR3aa: ASSLDLGTGGVEQY

abundance: NA
j_gene: TRBJ2-3
v_gene: TRBV5-4
CDR3aa: ASSLRGRDTQY

abundance: NA
j_gene: TRBJ2-2
v_gene: TRBV5-4
CDR3aa: ASSLAYGGKVNTGELF

abundance: once
j_gene: TRBJ2-1
v_gene: TRBV7-8
CDR3aa: ASRSPGTGNNEQF

abundance: NA
j_gene: TRBJ2-7
v_gene: TRBV5-1
CDR3aa: ASSLLPSLAGGNEQY

abundance: NA
j_gene: TRBJ2-7
v_gene: TRBV27
CDR3aa: ASSINRGREQY

abundance: NA
j_gene: TRBJ1-5
v_gene: TRBV5-6
CDR3aa: ASSFWGGNQPQH

abundance: NA
j_gene: TRBJ2-2
v_gene: TRBV10-1
CDR3aa: ASSEVGGTNTGELF

abundance: NA
j_gene: TRBJ2-5
v_gene: TRBV30
CDR3aa: AWSYRGGETQY

abundance: NA
j_gene: TRBJ2-1
v_gene: TRBV6-5
CDR3aa: ASSSGTGDNEQF

abundance: NA
j_gene: TRBJ1-2
v_gene: TRBV29-1
CDR3aa: SVDSTTGGYGYT

abundance: NA
j_gene: TRBJ2-5
v_gene: TRBV2
CDR3aa: ASSVDRDGAQY

abundance: NA
j_gene: TRBJ1-6
v_gene: TRBV28
CDR3aa: ASSPAGHDSPLH

abundance: NA
j_gene: TRBJ2-6
v_gene: TRBV5-6
CDR3aa: ASSPDRAGANVLT

abundance: NA
j_gene: TRBJ1-5
v_gene: TRBV4-1
CDR3aa: ASSQMGSNQPQH

abundance: NA
j_gene: TRBJ1-2
v_gene: TRBV5-6
CDR3aa: ASSLAGAGGDYGYT

abundance: NA
j_gene: TRBJ2-2
v_gene: TRBV4-1
CDR3aa: ASSQDLFGVRRRSGELF

abundance: NA
j_gene: TRBJ1-5
v_gene: TRBV28
CDR3aa: ASSITDKDQPQH

abundance: NA
j_gene: TRBJ2-2
v_gene: TRBV5-1
CDR3aa: ASSPRGSGELF

abundance: NA
j_gene: TRBJ1-2
v_gene: TRBV30
CDR3aa: AWNLQGVGSYGYT

abundance: NA
j_gene: TRBJ2-7
v_gene: TRBV30
CDR3aa: AWRGTGGWEEQY

abundance: NA
j_gene: TRBJ2-1
v_gene: TRBV29-1
CDR3aa: SVGALAGYNEQF

abundance: NA
j_gene: TRBJ1-5
v_gene: TRBV2
CDR3aa: ASRSFGAHQPQH

abundance: NA
j_gene: TRBJ1-1
v_gene: TRBV28
CDR3aa: ASSRGGVGAEAF

abundance: once
j_gene: TRBJ1-3
v_gene: TRBV28
CDR3aa: ASGDPGHPSGNTIY

abundance: NA
j_gene: TRBJ2-7
v_gene: TRBV5-1
CDR3aa: ASSDDRKRYEQY